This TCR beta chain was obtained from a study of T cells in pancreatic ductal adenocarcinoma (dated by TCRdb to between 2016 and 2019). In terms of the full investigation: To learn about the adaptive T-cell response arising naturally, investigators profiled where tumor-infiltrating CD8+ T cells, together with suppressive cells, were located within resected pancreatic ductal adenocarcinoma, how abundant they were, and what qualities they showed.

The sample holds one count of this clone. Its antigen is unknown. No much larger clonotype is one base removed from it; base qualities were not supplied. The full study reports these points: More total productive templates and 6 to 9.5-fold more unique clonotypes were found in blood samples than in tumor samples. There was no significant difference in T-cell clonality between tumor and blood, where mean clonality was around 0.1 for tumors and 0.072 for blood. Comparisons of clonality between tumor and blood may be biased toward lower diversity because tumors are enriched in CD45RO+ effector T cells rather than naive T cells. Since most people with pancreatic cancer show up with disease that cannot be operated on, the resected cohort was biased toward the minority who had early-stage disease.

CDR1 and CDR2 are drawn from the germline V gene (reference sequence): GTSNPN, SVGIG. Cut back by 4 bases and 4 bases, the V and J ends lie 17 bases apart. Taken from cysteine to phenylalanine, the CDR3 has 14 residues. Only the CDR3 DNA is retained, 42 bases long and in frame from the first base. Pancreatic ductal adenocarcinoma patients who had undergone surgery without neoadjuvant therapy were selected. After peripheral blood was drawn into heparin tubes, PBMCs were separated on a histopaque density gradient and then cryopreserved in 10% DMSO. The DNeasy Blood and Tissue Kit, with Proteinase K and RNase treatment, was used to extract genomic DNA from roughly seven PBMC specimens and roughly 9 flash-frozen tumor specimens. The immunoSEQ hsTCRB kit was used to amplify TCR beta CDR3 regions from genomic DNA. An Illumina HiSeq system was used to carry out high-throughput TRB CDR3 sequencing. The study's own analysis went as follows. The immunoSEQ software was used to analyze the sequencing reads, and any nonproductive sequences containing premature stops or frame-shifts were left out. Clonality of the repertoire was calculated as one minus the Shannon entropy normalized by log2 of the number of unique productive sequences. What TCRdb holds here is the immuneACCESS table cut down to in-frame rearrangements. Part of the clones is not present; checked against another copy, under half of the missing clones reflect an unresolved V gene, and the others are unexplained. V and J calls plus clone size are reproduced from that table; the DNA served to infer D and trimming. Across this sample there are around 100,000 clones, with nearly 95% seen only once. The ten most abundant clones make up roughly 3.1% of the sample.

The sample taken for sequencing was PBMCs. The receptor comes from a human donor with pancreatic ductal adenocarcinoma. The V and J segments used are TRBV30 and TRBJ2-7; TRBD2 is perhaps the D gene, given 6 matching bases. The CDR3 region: CAWNKRTKGYEQYF. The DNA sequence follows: TGTGCCTGGAATAAACGGACTAAGGGATACGAGCAGTACTTC.